The 16 T cell receptor beta chains below all came from one sample that was sequenced in a study of blood T cell repertoires in COVID-19. Here immunoSEQ multiplex PCR was the method, and the copy in TCRdb shows in-frame clones only, minus some. The table has some 100,000 clones, approximately 89% seen once. What was sequenced was peripheral blood. The source of these receptors is a woman between 25 and 40 years old with acute or convalescent COVID-19.

CDR3: CAISGAGGHEQYF. CDR3 coding DNA: TGTGCCATCAGTGGAGCGGGGGGGCACGAGCAGTACTTC. The chain is built from TRBV10-3 and TRBJ2-7; 10 nucleotides line up with TRBD2. Trimming removed 4 bases from V and 5 bases from J; junction bases left unmatched: 2. This CDR3 is built from 13 residues. The germline gives CDR1 ENHRY, CDR2 SYGVKD.

The chain combines TRBV13 with TRBJ2-3, with 9 bases identical to TRBD2. From germline, CDR1 is PRHDT and CDR2 FYEKMQ (reference sequence). This CDR3 spans 15 amino acids. Trimming removed 4 bases from V and 0 bases from J; junction bases left unmatched: 2. CDR3 loop: CASSSAGGSTDTQYF. CDR3 DNA sequence: TGTGCCAGCAGCTCAGCGGGGGGAAGCACAGATACGCAGTATTTT.

The rearrangement joins TRBV2 to TRBJ1-6; no clear D. Germline assignment: CDR1 SNHLY and CDR2 FYNNEI. This CDR3 spans 14 amino acids. The V end lost 6 bases, the J end lost 3 bases, and 9 bases lay between the germline ends. Here the CDR3 reads CASSPPGYNSPLHF. CDR3 coding DNA: TGTGCCAGCAGCCCCCCAGGCTATAATTCACCCCTCCACTTT.

The chain recombines TRBV5-1 with TRBJ2-1; a possible D gene is TRBD2 (6 bases). V was pared by 5 bases and J by 0 bases, with 9 bases between. The CDR3 sequence is 14 residues long. In germline, CDR1 is SGHRS, CDR2 YFSETQ. DNA of the CDR3: TGCGCCAGCAGTGGGGGGAGCTCCTACAATGAGCAGTTCTTC. This gives the protein CASSGGSSYNEQFF.

The V call is TRBV9, the J call TRBJ2-1, with D possibly TRBD1 on 6 matching bases. The CDR3 extends over 16 amino acids. Trimming removed 0 bases at V and 2 bases at J, with 12 bases between. Germline V gene lookup returns CDR1 SGDLS and CDR2 YYNGEE. The CDR3 is CASSVGGRGAYNEQFF. The CDR3 DNA follows: TGTGCCAGCAGCGTAGGGGGCAGGGGAGCCTACAATGAGCAGTTCTTC.

J is TRBJ2-2 and V is TRBV7-3, with TRBD2 as a possible D gene (5 bases). CDR3 length equals 13 residues. Per germline, CDR1 SGHTA and CDR2 FQGTGA. The V gene lost 5 bases and the J gene lost 8 bases, with 12 bases spanning the gap. CDR3 nucleotides: TGTGCCAGCAGCCCCCTGACTACTGGGGAGCTGTTTTTT. Translation: CASSPLTTGELFF.

The V gene is TRBV12-3 or TRBV12-4, the J gene TRBJ2-5; unclear D gene. The CDR3 totals 12 residues. The ends were cut back, 2 bases at V and 5 bases at J, with 6 bases in the middle. The CDR3 is CASSLNEETQYF. The CDR3 bases are TGTGCCAGCAGTTTAAACGAGGAGACCCAGTACTTC.

V is TRBV4-1 and J is TRBJ1-2, with D unresolved. The CDR3 runs 15 residues. Germline V lookup: CDR1 MGHRA, CDR2 YSYEKL. V gave up 2 bases and J gave up 5 bases, with 15 bases separating them. The CDR3 sequence is CASSQTSTPRYGYTF. The CDR3 region has the DNA TGCGCCAGCAGCCAAACCAGCACTCCGAGGTATGGCTACACCTTC.

The gene calls are TRBV29-1 and TRBJ1-2; no clear D. Germline CDR1 is SQVTM and CDR2 is ANQGSEA. The CDR3 length is 14 residues. The V gene lost 4 bases and the J gene lost 1 base, with 13 bases spanning the gap. The CDR3 sequence is CSVVPATYNYGYTF. The DNA for the CDR3 is TGCAGCGTTGTCCCAGCGACCTATAACTATGGCTACACCTTC.

The chain links TRBV4-2 to TRBJ1-2; 7 positions agree with TRBD1. The CDR3 totals 16 residues. V trimming: 0 bases; J trimming: 3 bases; junction bases outside the gene matches: 7. From germline, CDR1 is LGHNA and CDR2 YNFKEQ. CDR3 nucleotide sequence: TGTGCCAGCAGCCAAGAGAGCACAGGGGATGACTATGGCTACACCTTC. The encoded protein is CASSQESTGDDYGYTF.

The sample holds a few counts of this clone. In the same sample, other DNA sequences code for this CDR3. The chain joins TRBV12-5 to TRBJ2-7; D may be TRBD1 (5 bases). Germline assignment: CDR1 LGHNT and CDR2 FRNRAP. V lost 5 bases, J lost 7 bases, and 12 bases lay in between. This CDR3 has 12 amino acids. The CDR3 sequence: CASGPDRGEQYF. In DNA, the CDR3 is TGTGCTAGTGGTCCTGACAGAGGAGAGCAGTACTTC.

The chain links TRBV9 to TRBJ1-5, with D perhaps TRBD1 (5 bases). Germline V gene data show CDR1 as SGDLS and CDR2 as YYNGEE. Trimming shortened V by 0 bases and J by 5 bases, and 6 bases separated the two germline ends. There are 13 residues in the CDR3. The CDR3 loop is CASSVEGDQPQHF. DNA for the CDR3: TGTGCCAGCAGCGTAGAAGGGGATCAGCCCCAGCATTTT. The variable domain in full, with the rest retrieved from reference TRBV9 and TRBJ1-5, is DSGVTQTPKHLITATGQRVTLRCSPRSGDLSVYWYQQSLDQGLQFLIQYYNGEERAKGNILERFSAQQFPDLHSELNLSSLELGDSALYFCASSVEGDQPQHFGDGTRLSIL.

The chain combines TRBV11-2 with TRBJ1-2; D is perhaps TRBD1 (6 bases). This CDR3 region has 17 residues. With 5 bases removed from V and 4 bases from J, the gap between germline ends came to 23 bases. Per germline, CDR1 SGHAT and CDR2 FQNNGV. The CDR3 nucleotides are TGTGCCAGCAGCGACCGGCGCGGGGGAGGGGGTAGCTATGGCTACACCTTC. It yields the protein CASSDRRGGGGSYGYTF.

J is TRBJ1-4 and V is TRBV6-6; tentative D call: TRBD1 (5 bases). CDR3 length equals 13 residues. V was trimmed by 2 bases and J by 8 bases, leaving 9 bases between them. CDR1 is MNHNY, CDR2 SVGAGI, per germline (reference sequence). The CDR3 nucleotides are TGTGCCAGCAGTTACGGCAGGGCCGAAAAACTGTTTTTT. It yields the protein CASSYGRAEKLFF.

The gene calls are TRBV7-9 and TRBJ1-2; D unresolved. The CDR3 is 14 amino acids. The V and J ends lost 7 bases and 6 bases respectively, with 18 bases between them. The V gene's germline CDR1 is SEHNR and CDR2 FQNEAQ (reference sequence). The CDR3 region is CASTPDSGRHGYTF. The CDR3 DNA follows: TGTGCCAGCACCCCCGATTCGGGGAGACATGGCTACACCTTC.

This chain uses TRBV7-9 with TRBJ2-1; 7 nucleotides match TRBD2. Germline CDR1 SEHNR, CDR2 FQNEAQ (reference sequence). This CDR3 has 16 residues. J gave up 9 bases and V 0 bases, and 11 bases lay outside the gene matches. The CDR3 coding sequence is TGTGCCAGCAGCTTAGCGCTGGCGGGGGAAGACGTTGAGCAGTTCTTC. It encodes CASSLALAGEDVEQFF.